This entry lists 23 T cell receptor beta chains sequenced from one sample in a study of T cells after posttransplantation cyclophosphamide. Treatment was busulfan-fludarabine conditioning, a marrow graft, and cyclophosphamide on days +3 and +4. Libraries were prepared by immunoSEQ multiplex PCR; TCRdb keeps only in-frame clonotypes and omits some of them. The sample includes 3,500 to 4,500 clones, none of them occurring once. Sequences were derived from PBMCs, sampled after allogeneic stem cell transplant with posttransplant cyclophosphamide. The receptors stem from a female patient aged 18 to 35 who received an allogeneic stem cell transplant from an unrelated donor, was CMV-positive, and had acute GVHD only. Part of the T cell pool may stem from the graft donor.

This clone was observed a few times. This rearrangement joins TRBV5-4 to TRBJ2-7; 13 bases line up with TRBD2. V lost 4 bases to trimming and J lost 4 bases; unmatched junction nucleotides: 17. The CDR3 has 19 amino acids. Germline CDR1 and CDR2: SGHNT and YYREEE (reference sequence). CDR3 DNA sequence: TGTGCCAGCAGCCCGGCGCCCACTAGCGGGAGGGCCTTAGGTTACGAGCAGTACTTC. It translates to CASSPAPTSGRALGYEQYF. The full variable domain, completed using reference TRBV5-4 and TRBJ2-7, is ETGVTQSPTHLIKTRGQQVTLRCSSQSGHNTVSWYQQALGQGPQFIFQYYREEENGRGNFPPRFSGLQFPNYSSELNVNALELDDSALYLCASSPAPTSGRALGYEQYFGPGTRLTVT.

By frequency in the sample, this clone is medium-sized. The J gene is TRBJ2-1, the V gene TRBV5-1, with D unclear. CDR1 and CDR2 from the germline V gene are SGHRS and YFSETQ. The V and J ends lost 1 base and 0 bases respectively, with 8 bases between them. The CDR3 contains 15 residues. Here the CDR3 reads CASSLNKPSYNEQFF. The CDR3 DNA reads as TGCGCCAGCAGCTTGAATAAGCCCTCCTACAATGAGCAGTTCTTC.

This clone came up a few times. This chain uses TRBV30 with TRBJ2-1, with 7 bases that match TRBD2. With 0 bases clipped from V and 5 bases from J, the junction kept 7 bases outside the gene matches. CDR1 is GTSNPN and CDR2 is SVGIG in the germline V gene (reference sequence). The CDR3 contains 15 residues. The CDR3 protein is CAWSVRAGVNNEQFF. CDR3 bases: TGTGCCTGGAGTGTAAGGGCGGGAGTGAACAATGAGCAGTTCTTC.

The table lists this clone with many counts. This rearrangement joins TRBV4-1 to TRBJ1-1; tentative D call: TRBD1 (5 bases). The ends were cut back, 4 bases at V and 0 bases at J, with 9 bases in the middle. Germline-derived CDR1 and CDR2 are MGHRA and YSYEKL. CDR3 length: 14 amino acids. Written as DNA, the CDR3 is TGCGCCAGCAGCCCGGGGGATTTGAACACTGAAGCTTTCTTT. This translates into CASSPGDLNTEAFF.

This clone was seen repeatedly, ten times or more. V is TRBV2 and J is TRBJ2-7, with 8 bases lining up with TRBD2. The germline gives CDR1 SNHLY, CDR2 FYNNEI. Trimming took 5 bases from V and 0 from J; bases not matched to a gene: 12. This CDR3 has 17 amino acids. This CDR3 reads CASSRAGGRGGSYEQYF. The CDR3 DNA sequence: TGTGCCAGCAGTCGGGCGGGAGGTAGGGGGGGCTCCTACGAGCAGTACTTC.

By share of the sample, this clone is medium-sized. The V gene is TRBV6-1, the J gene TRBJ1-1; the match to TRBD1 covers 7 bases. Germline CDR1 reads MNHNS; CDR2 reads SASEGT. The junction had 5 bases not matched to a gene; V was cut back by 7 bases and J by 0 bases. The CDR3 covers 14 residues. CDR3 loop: CASTWTGMNTEAFF. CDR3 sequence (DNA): TGTGCCAGCACCTGGACAGGCATGAACACTGAAGCTTTCTTT.

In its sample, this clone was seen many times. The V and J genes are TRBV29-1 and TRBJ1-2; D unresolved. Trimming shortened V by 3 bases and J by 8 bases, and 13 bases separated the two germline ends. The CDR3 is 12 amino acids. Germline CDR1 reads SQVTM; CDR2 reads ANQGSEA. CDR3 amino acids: CSVEGSLDGYTF. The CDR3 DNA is TGCAGCGTTGAGGGGAGTTTGGACGGCTACACCTTC.

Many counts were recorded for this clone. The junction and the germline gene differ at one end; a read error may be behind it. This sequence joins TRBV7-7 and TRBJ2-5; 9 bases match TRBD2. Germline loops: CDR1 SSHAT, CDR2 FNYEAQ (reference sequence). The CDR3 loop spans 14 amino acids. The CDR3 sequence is CASSMGLAPETQYF. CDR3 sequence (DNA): TGTGCTAGCAGCATGGGACTAGCTCCAGAGACCCAGTACTTC. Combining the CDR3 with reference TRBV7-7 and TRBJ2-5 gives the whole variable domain GAGVSQSPRYKVTKRGQDVTLRCDPISSHATLYWYQQALGQGPEFLTYFNYEAQPDKSGLPSDRFSAERPEGSISTLTIQRTEQRDSAMYRCASSMGLAPETQYFGPGTRLLVL.

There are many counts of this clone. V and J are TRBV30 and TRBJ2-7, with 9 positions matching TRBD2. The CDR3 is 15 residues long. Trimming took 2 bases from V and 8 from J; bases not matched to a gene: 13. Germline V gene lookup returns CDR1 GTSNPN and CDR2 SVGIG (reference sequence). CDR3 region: CAWSRVTSGLGKQYF. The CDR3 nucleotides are TGTGCCTGGAGTAGGGTAACTAGCGGGCTGGGGAAGCAGTACTTC.

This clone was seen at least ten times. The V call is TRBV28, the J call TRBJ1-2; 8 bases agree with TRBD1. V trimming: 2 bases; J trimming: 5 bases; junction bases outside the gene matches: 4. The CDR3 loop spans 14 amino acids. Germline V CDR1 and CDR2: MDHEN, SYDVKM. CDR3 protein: CASSLDRGRYGYTF. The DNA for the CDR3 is TGTGCCAGCAGTTTAGACAGGGGAAGATATGGCTACACCTTC.

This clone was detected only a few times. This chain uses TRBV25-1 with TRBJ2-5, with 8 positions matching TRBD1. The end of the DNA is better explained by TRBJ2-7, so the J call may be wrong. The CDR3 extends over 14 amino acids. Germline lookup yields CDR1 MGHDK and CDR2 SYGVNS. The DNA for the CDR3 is TGTGCCAGCAGTCGACAGGGGTCATACTACGAGCAGTACTTC. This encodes CASSRQGSYYEQYF.

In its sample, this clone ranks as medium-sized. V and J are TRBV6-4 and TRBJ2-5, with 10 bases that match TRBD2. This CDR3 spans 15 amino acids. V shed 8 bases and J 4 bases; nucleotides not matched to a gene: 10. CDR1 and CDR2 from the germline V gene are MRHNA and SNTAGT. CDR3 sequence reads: CASLYRASGRETQYF. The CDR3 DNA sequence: TGTGCCAGCCTCTACCGGGCTAGCGGGAGAGAGACCCAGTACTTC.

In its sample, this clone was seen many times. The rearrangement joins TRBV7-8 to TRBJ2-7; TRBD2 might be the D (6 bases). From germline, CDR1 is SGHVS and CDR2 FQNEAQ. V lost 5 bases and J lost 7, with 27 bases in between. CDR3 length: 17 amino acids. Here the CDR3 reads CASSRLPGTGSPGEQYF. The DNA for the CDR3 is TGTGCCAGCAGCCGGCTTCCGGGGACTGGATCTCCGGGGGAGCAGTACTTC.

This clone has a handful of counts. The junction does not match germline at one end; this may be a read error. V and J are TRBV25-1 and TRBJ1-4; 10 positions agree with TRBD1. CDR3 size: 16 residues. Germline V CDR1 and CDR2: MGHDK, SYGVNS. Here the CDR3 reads CASSESRTGGKGKTVF. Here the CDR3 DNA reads TGTGCCAGCAGTGAATCTAGGACAGGGGGAAAGGGAAAAACTGTTTTT. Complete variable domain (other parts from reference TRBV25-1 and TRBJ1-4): EADIYQTPRYLVIGTGKKITLECSQTMGHDKMYWYQQDPGMELHLIHYSYGVNSTEKGDLSSESTVSRIRTEHFPLTLESARPSHTSQYLCASSESRTGGKGKTVFGSGTQLSVL.

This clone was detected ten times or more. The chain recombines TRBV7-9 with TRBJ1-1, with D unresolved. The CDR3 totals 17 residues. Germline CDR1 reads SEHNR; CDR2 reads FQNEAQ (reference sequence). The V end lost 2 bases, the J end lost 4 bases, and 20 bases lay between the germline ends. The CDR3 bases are TGTGCCAGCAGCTTATCCCACGGGTCAATAGGGAGCACTGAAGCTTTCTTT. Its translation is CASSLSHGSIGSTEAFF.

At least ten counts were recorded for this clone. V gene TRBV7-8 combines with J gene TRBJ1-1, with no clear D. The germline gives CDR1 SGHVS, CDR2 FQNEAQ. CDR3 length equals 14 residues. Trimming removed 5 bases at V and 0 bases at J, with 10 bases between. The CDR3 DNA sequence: TGTGCCAGCAGCGCCGAGGCAGTGAACACTGAAGCTTTCTTT. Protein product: CASSAEAVNTEAFF.

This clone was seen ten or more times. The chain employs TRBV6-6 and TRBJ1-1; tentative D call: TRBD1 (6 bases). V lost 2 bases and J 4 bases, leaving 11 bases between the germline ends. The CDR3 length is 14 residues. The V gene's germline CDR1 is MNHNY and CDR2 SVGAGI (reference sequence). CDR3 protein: CASSYGGGGTEAFF. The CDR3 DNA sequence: TGTGCCAGCAGTTACGGGGGAGGGGGCACTGAAGCTTTCTTT.

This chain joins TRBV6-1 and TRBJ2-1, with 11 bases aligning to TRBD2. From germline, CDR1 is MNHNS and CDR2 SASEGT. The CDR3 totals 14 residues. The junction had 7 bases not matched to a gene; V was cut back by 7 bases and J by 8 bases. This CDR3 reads CASTIAGGRDEQFF. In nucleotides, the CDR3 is TGTGCCAGCACCATAGCGGGAGGGAGAGATGAGCAGTTCTTC.

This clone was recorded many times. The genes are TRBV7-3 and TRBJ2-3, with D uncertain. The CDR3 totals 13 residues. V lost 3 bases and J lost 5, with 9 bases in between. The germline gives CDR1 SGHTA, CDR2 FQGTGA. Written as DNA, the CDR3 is TGTGCCAGCAGCTTTCACGGGTTAGATACGCAGTATTTT. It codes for CASSFHGLDTQYF.

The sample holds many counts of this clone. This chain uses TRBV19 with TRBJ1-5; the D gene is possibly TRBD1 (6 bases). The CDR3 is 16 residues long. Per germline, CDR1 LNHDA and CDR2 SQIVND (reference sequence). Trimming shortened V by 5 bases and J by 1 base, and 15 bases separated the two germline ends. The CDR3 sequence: CASSPRDIISNQPQHF. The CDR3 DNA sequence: TGTGCCAGTAGTCCCAGGGACATAATAAGCAATCAGCCCCAGCATTTT.

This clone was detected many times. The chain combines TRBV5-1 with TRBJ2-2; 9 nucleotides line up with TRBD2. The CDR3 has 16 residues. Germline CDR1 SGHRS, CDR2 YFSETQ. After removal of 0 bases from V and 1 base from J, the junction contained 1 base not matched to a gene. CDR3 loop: CASSLGAGGNTGELFF. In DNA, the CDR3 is TGCGCCAGCAGCTTGGGAGCGGGAGGGAACACCGGGGAGCTGTTTTTT.

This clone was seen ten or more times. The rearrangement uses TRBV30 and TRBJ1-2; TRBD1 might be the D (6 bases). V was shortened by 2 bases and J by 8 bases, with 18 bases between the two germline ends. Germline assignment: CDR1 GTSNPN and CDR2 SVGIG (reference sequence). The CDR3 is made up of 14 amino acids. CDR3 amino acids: CAWSPKGEIEGYTF. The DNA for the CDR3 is TGTGCCTGGAGTCCCAAGGGGGAAATCGAAGGCTACACCTTC.

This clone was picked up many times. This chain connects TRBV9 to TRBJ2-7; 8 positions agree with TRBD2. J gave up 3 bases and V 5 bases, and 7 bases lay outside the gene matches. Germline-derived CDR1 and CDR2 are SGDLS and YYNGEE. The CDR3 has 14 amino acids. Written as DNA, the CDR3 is TGTGCCAGCAGTCCCGGGAGGGAGCACTACGAGCAGTACTTC. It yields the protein CASSPGREHYEQYF.